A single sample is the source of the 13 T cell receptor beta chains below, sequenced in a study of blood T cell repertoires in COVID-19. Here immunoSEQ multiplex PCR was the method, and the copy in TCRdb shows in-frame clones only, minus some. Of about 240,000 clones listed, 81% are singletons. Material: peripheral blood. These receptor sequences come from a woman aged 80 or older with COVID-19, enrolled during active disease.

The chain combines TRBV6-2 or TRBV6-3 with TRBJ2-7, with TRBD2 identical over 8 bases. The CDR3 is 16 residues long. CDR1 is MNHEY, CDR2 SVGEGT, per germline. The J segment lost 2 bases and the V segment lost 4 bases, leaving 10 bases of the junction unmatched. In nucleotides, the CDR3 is TGTGCCAGCAGTTCCCCTTCTAGCGGGTCAGCCTACGAGCAGTACTTC. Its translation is CASSSPSSGSAYEQYF.

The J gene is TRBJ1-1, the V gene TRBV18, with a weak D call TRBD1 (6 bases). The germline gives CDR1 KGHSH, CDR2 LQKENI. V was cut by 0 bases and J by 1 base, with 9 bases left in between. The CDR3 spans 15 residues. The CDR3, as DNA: TGTGCCAGCTCACCACCGACAGGCACGAACACTGAAGCTTTCTTT. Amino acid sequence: CASSPPTGTNTEAFF.

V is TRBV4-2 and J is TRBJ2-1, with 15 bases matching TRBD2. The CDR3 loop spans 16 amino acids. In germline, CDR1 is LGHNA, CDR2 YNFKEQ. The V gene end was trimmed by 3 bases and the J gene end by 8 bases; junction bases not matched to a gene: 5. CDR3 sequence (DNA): TGTGCCAGCAGCCAGGGGACTAGCGGGGGGTCCGATGAGCAGTTCTTC. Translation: CASSQGTSGGSDEQFF.

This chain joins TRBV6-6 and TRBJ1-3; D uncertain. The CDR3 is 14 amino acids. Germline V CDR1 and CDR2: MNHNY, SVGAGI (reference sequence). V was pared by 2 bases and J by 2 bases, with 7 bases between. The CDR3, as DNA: TGTGCCAGCAGTTACCCGGGTGCTGGAAACACCATATATTTT. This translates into CASSYPGAGNTIYF.

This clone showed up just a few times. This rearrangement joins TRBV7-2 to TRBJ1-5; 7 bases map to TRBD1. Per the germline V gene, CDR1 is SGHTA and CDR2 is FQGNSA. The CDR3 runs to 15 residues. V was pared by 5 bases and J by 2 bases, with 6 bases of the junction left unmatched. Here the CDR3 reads CASSATGVRNQPQHF. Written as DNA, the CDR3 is TGTGCCAGCAGCGCAACAGGGGTGCGCAATCAGCCCCAGCATTTT.

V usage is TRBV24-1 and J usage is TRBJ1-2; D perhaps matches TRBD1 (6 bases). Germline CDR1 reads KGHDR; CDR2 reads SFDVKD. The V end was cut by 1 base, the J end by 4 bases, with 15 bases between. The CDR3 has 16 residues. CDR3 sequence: CATSDFRGWFCYGYTF. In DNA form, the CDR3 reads TGTGCCACCAGTGATTTCAGGGGTTGGTTCTGCTATGGCTACACCTTC.

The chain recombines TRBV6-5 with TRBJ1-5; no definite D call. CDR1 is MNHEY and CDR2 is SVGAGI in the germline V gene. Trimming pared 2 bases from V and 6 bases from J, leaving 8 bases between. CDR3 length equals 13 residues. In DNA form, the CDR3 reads TGTGCCAGCAGTTACCGAGGCGGTCAGCCCCAGCATTTT. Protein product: CASSYRGGQPQHF.

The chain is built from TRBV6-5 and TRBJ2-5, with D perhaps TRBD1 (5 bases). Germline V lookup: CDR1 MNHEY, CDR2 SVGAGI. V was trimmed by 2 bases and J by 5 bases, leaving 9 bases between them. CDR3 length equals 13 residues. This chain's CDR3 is CASSYRPGETQYF. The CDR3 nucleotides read TGTGCCAGCAGTTACAGACCAGGGGAGACCCAGTACTTC.

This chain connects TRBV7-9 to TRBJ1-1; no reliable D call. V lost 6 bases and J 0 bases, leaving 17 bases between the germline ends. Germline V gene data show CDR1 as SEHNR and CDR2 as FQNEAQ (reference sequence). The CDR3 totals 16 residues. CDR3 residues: CASSLFGQVMNTEAFF. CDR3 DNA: TGTGCCAGCAGTCTGTTCGGTCAGGTTATGAACACTGAAGCTTTCTTT.

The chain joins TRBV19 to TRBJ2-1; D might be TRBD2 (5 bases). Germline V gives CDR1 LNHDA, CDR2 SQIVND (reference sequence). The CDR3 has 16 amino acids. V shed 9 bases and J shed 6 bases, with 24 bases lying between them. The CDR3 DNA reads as TGTGCCAGCAAAAGTCCGGGATATGGGGAAACCAATGAGCAGTTCTTC. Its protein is CASKSPGYGETNEQFF.

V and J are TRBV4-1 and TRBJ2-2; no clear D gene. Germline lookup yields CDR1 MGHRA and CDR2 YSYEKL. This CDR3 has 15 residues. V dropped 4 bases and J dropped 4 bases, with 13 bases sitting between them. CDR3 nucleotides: TGCGCCAGCAGCCTTCAATCACAACCCACCGGGGAGCTGTTTTTT. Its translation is CASSLQSQPTGELFF.

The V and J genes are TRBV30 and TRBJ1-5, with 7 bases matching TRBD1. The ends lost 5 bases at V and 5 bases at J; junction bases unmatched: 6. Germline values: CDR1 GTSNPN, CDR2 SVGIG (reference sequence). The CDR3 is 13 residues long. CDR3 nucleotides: TGTGCCTGGGGGGACAGAGGGGATCAGCCCCAGCATTTT. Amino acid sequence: CAWGDRGDQPQHF.

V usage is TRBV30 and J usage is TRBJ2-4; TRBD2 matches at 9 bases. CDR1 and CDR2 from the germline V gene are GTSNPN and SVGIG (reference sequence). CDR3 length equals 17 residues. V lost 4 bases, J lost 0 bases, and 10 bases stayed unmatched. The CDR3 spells CAWKGLAGPGAKNIQYF. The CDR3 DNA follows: TGTGCCTGGAAAGGGCTAGCGGGGCCCGGAGCCAAAAACATTCAGTACTTC.